Listed here are 18 T cell receptor beta chains from one sample, sequenced in a study of blood T cell repertoires in COVID-19. Produced via immunoSEQ multiplex PCR; TCRdb's table is partial and in-frame only. The table records over 95,000 clones, roughly 79% of them present only once. Sequencing was performed on peripheral blood. These receptors were obtained from a human donor in a cohort sampled during active COVID-19.

The rearrangement links TRBV4-3 to TRBJ1-1; D unresolved. Trimming took off 8 bases at V and 2 bases at J, with 15 bases between the two ends. The CDR3 totals 14 residues. CDR1 and CDR2 from the germline V gene are LGHNA and YSLEER. The CDR3 DNA reads as TGCGCCAGCGGTACCTCTACGGGAAACACTGAAGCTTTCTTT. Amino acid sequence: CASGTSTGNTEAFF.

The rearrangement uses TRBV11-3 and TRBJ2-7, with TRBD1 matching 9 bases. The CDR3 length is 13 residues. The germline CDR1 and CDR2 sequences are SGHNT and YENEEA. With V trimmed by 7 bases and J by 5 bases, 6 bases remained unmatched. CDR3 protein: CASKYRGQDEQYF. The CDR3 DNA reads TGTGCCAGCAAGTACAGGGGGCAGGACGAGCAGTACTTC.

V is TRBV14 and J is TRBJ2-5; D gene unclear. The V and J ends lost 3 bases and 5 bases respectively, with 10 bases between them. Germline values: CDR1 SGHDN, CDR2 FVKESK. CDR3 length: 13 amino acids. The CDR3 sequence: CASSHLVSETQYF. The CDR3 DNA is TGTGCCAGCAGCCACCTAGTCTCGGAGACCCAGTACTTC.

The rearrangement joins TRBV6-5 to TRBJ2-3; 8 nucleotides match TRBD2. The CDR3 is 14 residues long. V lost 4 bases, J lost 1 base, and 1 base stayed unmatched. Germline values: CDR1 MNHEY, CDR2 SVGAGI. The DNA for the CDR3 is TGTGCCAGCAGTTCGACTAGCGGCACAGATACGCAGTATTTT. This encodes CASSSTSGTDTQYF.

The chain recombines TRBV18 with TRBJ2-1; 8 bases fit TRBD2. The germline gives CDR1 KGHSH, CDR2 LQKENI. With V trimmed by 4 bases and J by 10 bases, 9 bases remained unmatched. The length of the CDR3 is 14 residues. CDR3 coding DNA: TGTGCCAGCTCACGTCTCGGGAGGGCCGGGGAGCAGTTCTTC. Protein: CASSRLGRAGEQFF.

V and J are TRBV28 and TRBJ1-5; maybe TRBD1 (6 bases). With 10 bases removed from V and 0 bases from J, the gap between germline ends came to 13 bases. The CDR3 totals 14 residues. The germline V gene has CDR1 MDHEN and CDR2 SYDVKM. The chain's CDR3 is CATFLQGSNQPQHF. In DNA form, the CDR3 reads TGTGCCACCTTCCTACAGGGTAGCAATCAGCCCCAGCATTTT.

This rearrangement joins TRBV7-2 to TRBJ2-2, with 9 bases aligning to TRBD1. Germline CDR1 SGHTA, CDR2 FQGNSA. The CDR3 contains 16 residues. The V and J ends lost 0 bases and 6 bases, in that order; junction bases with no gene match: 5. CDR3 residues: CASSLATGTGSGELFF. For the CDR3, the DNA is TGTGCCAGCAGCTTAGCGACGGGGACAGGGTCCGGGGAGCTGTTTTTT.

This rearrangement joins TRBV6-5 to TRBJ1-2; TRBD1 is a possible D gene (5 bases). V gave up 1 base and J gave up 11 bases, with 11 bases separating them. Germline V gene sequence: CDR1 MNHEY, CDR2 SVGAGI. This CDR3 spans 12 amino acids. Here the CDR3 reads CASSYWRGGYTF. Here the CDR3 DNA reads TGTGCCAGCAGTTACTGGCGGGGCGGGTACACCTTC.

The CDR3, as DNA: TGTGCCAGCAGCTTAGGAGGAGACAGTAAAGGGTACGAGCAGTACTTC. Amino acid sequence: CASSLGGDSKGYEQYF. The chain has TRBV7-8 and TRBJ2-7; D may be TRBD1 (5 bases). Germline V gene data show CDR1 as SGHVS and CDR2 as FQNEAQ. V gave up 1 base and J gave up 4 bases, with 17 bases separating them. The CDR3 length is 16 residues.

The V gene is TRBV28, the J gene TRBJ2-3; 7 nucleotides align to TRBD2. V was pared by 6 bases and J by 2 bases, with 5 bases of the junction left unmatched. Germline V gene data show CDR1 as MDHEN and CDR2 as SYDVKM. The CDR3 extends over 14 amino acids. This CDR3 reads CASSSSGLTDTQYF. For the CDR3, the DNA is TGTGCCAGCAGCTCTAGCGGCCTCACAGATACGCAGTATTTT.

This chain uses TRBV6-5 with TRBJ1-3; unclear D gene. Trimming took 7 bases from V and 4 from J, leaving 11 bases between them. From germline, CDR1 is MNHEY and CDR2 SVGAGI. This CDR3 is 13 amino acids long. Written as DNA, the CDR3 is TGTGCCAGCACGGAGCGCGGAGGAAACACCATATATTTT. It yields the protein CASTERGGNTIYF.

CDR3 amino acids: CASSQDRGYEQYF. The CDR3 DNA is TGTGCCAGCAGCCAGGACAGGGGCTACGAGCAGTACTTC. This chain connects TRBV3-1 (or the pseudogene TRBV3-2) to TRBJ2-7, with 9 bases that match TRBD1. Losses at the gene ends were 3 bases for V and 3 bases for J; bases not matched to a gene: 0. In germline, CDR1 is LGHDT, CDR2 YNNKEL (reference sequence). The length of the CDR3 is 13 residues.

The chain has TRBV7-2 and TRBJ2-5, with TRBD2 matching over 9 bases. The V and J ends lost 5 bases and 4 bases, in that order; junction bases with no gene match: 5. Germline V gives CDR1 SGHTA, CDR2 FQGNSA. This CDR3 is built from 14 residues. The CDR3 DNA sequence: TGTGCCAGCAGCCCGGGACTAGCCGGAGAGACCCAGTACTTC. Protein product: CASSPGLAGETQYF.

The chain has TRBV6-2 or TRBV6-3 and TRBJ1-2; 7 bases fit TRBD1. Germline V lookup: CDR1 MNHEY, CDR2 SVGEGT. V lost 5 bases, J lost 2 bases, and 5 bases stayed unmatched. There are 14 residues in the CDR3. The CDR3 sequence: CASSRDRKNYGYTF. CDR3 coding DNA: TGTGCCAGCAGTCGGGACAGAAAAAACTATGGCTACACCTTC.

This clone showed up just a few times. The rearrangement joins TRBV9 to TRBJ2-7; TRBD2 might be the D (6 bases). The CDR3 is 15 amino acids. V was shortened by 0 bases and J by 0 bases, with 10 bases between the two germline ends. CDR1 and CDR2 from the germline V gene are SGDLS and YYNGEE. The CDR3: CASSVEGRDSYEQYF. CDR3 nucleotides: TGTGCCAGCAGCGTAGAGGGGCGGGACTCCTACGAGCAGTACTTC.

The chain combines TRBV28 with TRBJ1-5; weak D call: TRBD1 (5 bases). Trimming removed 10 bases at V and 0 bases at J, with 22 bases between. This CDR3 has 17 amino acids. The germline gives CDR1 MDHEN, CDR2 SYDVKM. Here the CDR3 reads CATSGHRSLPSNQPQHF. CDR3 in DNA: TGTGCCACGTCAGGACATCGGAGTCTCCCTAGCAATCAGCCCCAGCATTTT.

This clone was detected many times. The J gene is TRBJ2-1, the V gene TRBV27; 8 bases are a match to TRBD1. The CDR3 extends over 16 amino acids. V was clipped by 3 bases and J by 0 bases; unmatched bases: 4. The germline V gene has CDR1 MNHEY and CDR2 SMNVEV (reference sequence). The CDR3: CASSLDRVSSYNEQFF. The CDR3 DNA reads as TGTGCCAGCAGTTTGGACAGGGTTAGCTCCTACAATGAGCAGTTCTTC.

This chain links TRBV5-1 with TRBJ2-1, with D unresolved. The ends were cut back, 0 bases at V and 7 bases at J, with 5 bases in the middle. Germline-derived CDR1 and CDR2 are SGHRS and YFSETQ. The CDR3 covers 12 residues. This CDR3 reads CASSLARNEQFF. The CDR3 DNA follows: TGCGCCAGCAGCTTGGCTAGGAATGAGCAGTTCTTC.